Listed below are T cell receptor beta chains from one sample, sequenced in a study of blood T cells in healthy people across ages. TCRdb re-called the 5' RACE reads with MiXCR, one entry per CDR3 protein. This sample yields about 1.4 million distinct CDR3 sequences, of which 45% to 70% are seen a single time; approximately 7% belongs to the top ten. The sample was blood. Every receptor here comes from a man aged 18 to 35 in good health. Each CDR3 is given with its conserved first and last residue. D genes are given only for firm matches. Size is stated for part of the rows, as once, few or many counts, or as a class when the clone is expanded.

size: .
V: TRBV2
J: TRBJ2-7
D: .
DNA: TGTGCCAGCAGTGAAGACACCTTATACGAGCAGTACTTC
CDR3: CASSEDTLYEQYF

size: .
V: TRBV6-6
J: TRBJ2-7
D: TRBD2
DNA: TGTGCCAGCAGTCGGGGACTAGCGGGGGAGCATTACGAGCAGTACTTC
CDR3: CASSRGLAGEHYEQYF

size: few
V: TRBV20-1
J: TRBJ2-1
D: .
DNA: TGCAGTGGAAACGGGATATCCTACAATGAGCAGTTCTTC
CDR3: CSGNGISYNEQFF

size: .
V: TRBV4-2
J: TRBJ2-7
D: TRBD2
DNA: TGTGCCAGCAGCCAGACTAGCGGGAGGTTCTACGAGCAGTACTTC
CDR3: CASSQTSGRFYEQYF

size: .
V: TRBV20-1
J: TRBJ2-3
D: TRBD2
DNA: TGCAGTGCTAGTTCACTAGCGGGGGCGCGGGATACGCAGTATTTT
CDR3: CSASSLAGARDTQYF

size: .
V: TRBV9
J: TRBJ1-1
D: .
DNA: TGTGCCAGCAGCGTTTCCAGGGGAATAAGTTACACTGAAGCTTTCTTT
CDR3: CASSVSRGISYTEAFF

size: .
V: TRBV4-1
J: TRBJ2-3
D: .
DNA: TGCGCCAGCAGCCAGGGCGGAACGGGAGATACGCAGTATTTT
CDR3: CASSQGGTGDTQYF

size: .
V: TRBV30
J: TRBJ2-1
D: TRBD2
DNA: TGTGCCTGGAGTGGGCTAGCGGAGAGATACAATGAGCAGTTCTTC
CDR3: CAWSGLAERYNEQFF

size: few
V: TRBV28
J: TRBJ2-7
D: .
DNA: TGTGCCAGCAGTTCCCCAGACACCTACGAGCAGTACTTC
CDR3: CASSSPDTYEQYF

size: .
V: TRBV29-1
J: TRBJ1-1
D: .
DNA: TGCAGCGTTGAAGCTCAGAGCCTGAACACTGAAGCTTTCTTT
CDR3: CSVEAQSLNTEAFF

size: few
V: TRBV7-8
J: TRBJ2-1
D: TRBD1
DNA: TGTGCCAGCAGCCCCCGGGACAGGGGGCGATGGGCCCAGTTCTTC
CDR3: CASSPRDRGRWAQFF

size: .
V: TRBV6-6
J: TRBJ2-7
D: TRBD2
DNA: TGTGCCAGCAGTTGGGACGGGAGGACCAACTACGAGCAGTACTTC
CDR3: CASSWDGRTNYEQYF

size: .
V: TRBV11-2
J: TRBJ1-1
D: .
DNA: TGTGCCAGCACGACTCGGAGGGGCACTGAAGCTTTCTTT
CDR3: CASTTRRGTEAFF

size: .
V: TRBV20-1
J: TRBJ2-5
D: .
DNA: TGCAGTGCTAGGGTCGGGAGAGTAGAGACCCAGTACTTC
CDR3: CSARVGRVETQYF

size: .
V: TRBV7-6
J: TRBJ2-7
D: .
DNA: TGTGCCAGCAGCTTAAATGCCGGGGAGAGCGAGCAGTACTTC
CDR3: CASSLNAGESEQYF

size: few
V: TRBV27
J: TRBJ2-2
D: TRBD2
DNA: TGCGCCAGCAGCTTTACTAGCGGCAACACCGGGGAGCTGTTTTTT
CDR3: CASSFTSGNTGELFF

size: .
V: TRBV11-2
J: TRBJ2-7
D: TRBD1
DNA: TGTGCCAGCTGGGGGGACAGGGAGCCCTACGAGCAGTACTTC
CDR3: CASWGDREPYEQYF

size: .
V: TRBV4-1
J: TRBJ2-7
D: .
DNA: TGCGCCAGCAGCCAAGCCCCATCCCGACCCGATCTCTCCTACGAGCAGTACTTC
CDR3: CASSQAPSRPDLSYEQYF

size: .
V: TRBV10-3
J: TRBJ1-6
D: .
DNA: TGCGCCATCAGTGAGTCGCGAAGCTCCTATAATTCACCCCTCCACTTT
CDR3: CAISESRSSYNSPLHF

size: .
V: TRBV14
J: TRBJ1-2
D: TRBD1
DNA: TGTGCCAGCAGCAAGGACAGGGCTCTCGGCTACACCTTC
CDR3: CASSKDRALGYTF

size: few
V: TRBV7-8
J: TRBJ2-3
D: TRBD2
DNA: TGTGCCAGCAGCTTAGATCGGACTAGCGGGGGGGGCCGCACGCAGTATTTT
CDR3: CASSLDRTSGGGRTQYF

size: .
V: TRBV7-9
J: TRBJ2-4
D: TRBD1
DNA: TGTGCCAGCAGCTCCATAGCCGGGACAGGGGTAGCCAAAAACATTCAGTACTTC
CDR3: CASSSIAGTGVAKNIQYF

size: few
V: TRBV18
J: TRBJ2-1
D: TRBD1
DNA: TGTGCCAGCTCACTTGGGACAGGGGGTGGAAATGAGCAGTTCTTC
CDR3: CASSLGTGGGNEQFF

size: .
V: TRBV6-5
J: TRBJ2-7
D: TRBD1
DNA: TGTGCCAGCAGCTGGGACAGAAGAAATTACGAGCAGTACTTC
CDR3: CASSWDRRNYEQYF

size: .
V: TRBV20-1
J: TRBJ1-5
D: .
DNA: TGCAGTGCTAGAGATTTGGAGGGATATCAGCCCCAGCATTTT
CDR3: CSARDLEGYQPQHF

size: .
V: TRBV24-1
J: TRBJ2-1
D: .
DNA: TGTGCCACCAGTGATTTCGGGGGGCATGACTACAATGAGCAGTTCTTC
CDR3: CATSDFGGHDYNEQFF

size: once
V: TRBV7-6
J: TRBJ2-6
D: .
DNA: TGTGCCAGCAGCTTTGATATCTCTGGGGCCAACGTCCTGACTTTC
CDR3: CASSFDISGANVLTF

size: .
V: TRBV27
J: TRBJ1-5
D: .
DNA: TGTGCCAGCATCGCCCCTCAGGGGACCCGGAGGCCCCAGCATTTT
CDR3: CASIAPQGTRRPQHF

size: few
V: TRBV20-1
J: TRBJ2-7
D: TRBD1
DNA: TGCAGTGCTAGGACAGGGACCGCCTACGAGCAGTACTTC
CDR3: CSARTGTAYEQYF

size: .
V: TRBV6-1
J: TRBJ1-5
D: .
DNA: TGTGCCAGCAGTCTTATACAGAATAGCAATCAGCCCCAGCATTTT
CDR3: CASSLIQNSNQPQHF

size: .
V: TRBV2
J: TRBJ2-3
D: .
DNA: TGTGCCAGCAGTGAATGGGCAGGCGCTAGCACAGATACGCAGTATTTT
CDR3: CASSEWAGASTDTQYF

size: .
V: TRBV12-3/TRBV12-4
J: TRBJ2-5
D: TRBD2
DNA: TGTGCCAGCAGTTCCTCCGGGACAGGGGACTCGGGACTAGCGGGATCGTTTCACGAGACCCAGTACTTC
CDR3: CASSSSGTGDSGLAGSFHETQYF

size: .
V: TRBV20-1
J: TRBJ1-2
D: TRBD1
DNA: TGCAGTGTGTCGTTTTCCCCGACAGGGTTAGGCTACACCTTC
CDR3: CSVSFSPTGLGYTF

size: once
V: TRBV7-2
J: TRBJ2-7
D: .
DNA: TGTGCCAGCAGCTTAATAAAGGGGACCGGGTCGTCCGGGGAGCAGTACTTC
CDR3: CASSLIKGTGSSGEQYF

size: .
V: TRBV12-3/TRBV12-4
J: TRBJ1-5
D: .
DNA: TGTGCCAGCAGTACCGGGCCTATAGGTCGGCCCCAGCATTTT
CDR3: CASSTGPIGRPQHF

size: .
V: TRBV25-1
J: TRBJ2-7
D: .
DNA: TGTGCCAGCAGTGAGTTTGGAGACTACGAGCAGTACTTC
CDR3: CASSEFGDYEQYF

size: .
V: TRBV12-3/TRBV12-4
J: TRBJ2-5
D: .
DNA: TGTGCCAGCAGTTGGAGTTCGGAGACCCAGTACTTC
CDR3: CASSWSSETQYF

size: .
V: TRBV29-1
J: TRBJ1-3
D: .
DNA: TGCAGCGTTGATGGGGCTCTCCCTGGAAACACCATATATTTT
CDR3: CSVDGALPGNTIYF

size: few
V: TRBV12-3/TRBV12-4
J: TRBJ1-5
D: TRBD1
DNA: TGTGCCAGCAGTTTTGGGACAGGCAGCCAGCCCCAGCATTTT
CDR3: CASSFGTGSQPQHF

size: .
V: TRBV27
J: TRBJ2-2
D: TRBD1
DNA: TGTGCCAGCAATATGGGGGACAGGGTCACCGGGGAGCTGTTTTTT
CDR3: CASNMGDRVTGELFF

size: once
V: TRBV4-1
J: TRBJ1-2
D: .
DNA: TGCGCCAGCAGCCCCGGAGGGGGGGCCTATGGCTACACCTTC
CDR3: CASSPGGGAYGYTF

size: .
V: TRBV12-3/TRBV12-4
J: TRBJ2-6
D: .
DNA: TGTGCCAGCAGACCCGGGACTTGGGAGTCTGGGGTCAACGTCCTGACTTTC
CDR3: CASRPGTWESGVNVLTF

size: .
V: TRBV4-1
J: TRBJ2-5
D: .
DNA: TGCGCCAGCAGCCAAGAGAGTCTTGGGATGGTCAAGCAGTACTTC
CDR3: CASSQESLGMVKQYF

size: .
V: TRBV24-1
J: TRBJ2-3
D: TRBD1
DNA: TGTGCCACCAGGGACAGGGTGAAGGATACGCAGTATTTT
CDR3: CATRDRVKDTQYF

size: .
V: TRBV20-1
J: TRBJ1-5
D: TRBD1
DNA: TGCAGTGCTGGGAAGGGGGCAGACCAGCCCCAGCATTTT
CDR3: CSAGKGADQPQHF